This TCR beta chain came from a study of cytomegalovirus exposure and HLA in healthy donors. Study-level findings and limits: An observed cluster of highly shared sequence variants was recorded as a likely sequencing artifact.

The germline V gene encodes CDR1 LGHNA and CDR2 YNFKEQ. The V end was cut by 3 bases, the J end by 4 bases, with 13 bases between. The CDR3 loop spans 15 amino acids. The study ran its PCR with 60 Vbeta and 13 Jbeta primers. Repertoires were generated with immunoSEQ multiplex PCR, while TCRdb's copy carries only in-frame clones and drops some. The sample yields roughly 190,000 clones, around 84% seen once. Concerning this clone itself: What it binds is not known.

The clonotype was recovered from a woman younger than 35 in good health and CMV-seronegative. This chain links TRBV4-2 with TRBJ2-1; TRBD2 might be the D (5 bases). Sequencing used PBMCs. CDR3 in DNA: TGTGCCAGCAGCCAGGAGGACCAGGAGTACAATGAGCAGTTCTTC. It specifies CASSQEDQEYNEQFF.